This TCR beta chain is drawn from a study of CD8 T cells in Susac syndrome. Random hexamers served to reverse transcribe roughly 0.45 to 1 ug RNA. TCRdb processed the immunoSEQ multiplex PCR reads anew with MiXCR; each CDR3 protein has one entry. The sample has more than 100,000 distinct CDR3 sequences, more than 90% seen once. Per the germline V gene, CDR1 is MNHEY and CDR2 is SVGEGT. The CDR3 runs 13 residues. V lost 6 bases, J lost 9 bases, and 8 bases stayed unmatched. TEMRA cells were FACS-enriched, and CD8+ and CD4+ T cells were isolated negatively. V and J are TRBV6-2 or TRBV6-3 and TRBJ2-7; TRBD2 matches at 10 bases. The clonotype was recovered from a human donor in good health. Input material: CD4+ T cells from PBMCs. The CDR3 DNA reads TGTGCCAGCAGGCTAGCGGGGGCCCCTCGGCAGTACTTC. Amino acid sequence: CASRLAGAPRQYF.